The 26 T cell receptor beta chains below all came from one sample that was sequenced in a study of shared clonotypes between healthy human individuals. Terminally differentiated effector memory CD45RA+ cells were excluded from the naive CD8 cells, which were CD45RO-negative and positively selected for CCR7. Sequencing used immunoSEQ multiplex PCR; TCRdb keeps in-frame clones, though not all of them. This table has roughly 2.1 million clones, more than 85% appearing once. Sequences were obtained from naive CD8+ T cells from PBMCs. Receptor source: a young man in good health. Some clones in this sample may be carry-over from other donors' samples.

This chain's CDR3 is CAWKDRGPSQPQHF. In nucleotides, the CDR3 is TGTGCCTGGAAGGACAGGGGTCCCTCACAGCCCCAGCATTTT. J is TRBJ1-5 and V is TRBV30, with TRBD1 matching 9 bases. Germline V gene sequence: CDR1 GTSNPN, CDR2 SVGIG (reference sequence). The CDR3 length is 14 residues. The V segment lost 4 bases and the J segment 7 bases; nucleotides outside the gene matches: 8.

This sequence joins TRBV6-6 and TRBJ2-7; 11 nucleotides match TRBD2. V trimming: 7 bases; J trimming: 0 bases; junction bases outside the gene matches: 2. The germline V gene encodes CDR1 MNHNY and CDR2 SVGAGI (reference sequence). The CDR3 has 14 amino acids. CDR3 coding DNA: TGTGCCAGCACCCTAGCGGGAGGCTCCTACGAGCAGTACTTC. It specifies CASTLAGGSYEQYF.

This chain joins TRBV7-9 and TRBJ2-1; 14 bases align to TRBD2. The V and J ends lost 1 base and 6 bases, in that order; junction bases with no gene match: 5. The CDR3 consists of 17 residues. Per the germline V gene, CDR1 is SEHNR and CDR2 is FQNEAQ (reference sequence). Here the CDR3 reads CASSLVGLAGVGNEQFF. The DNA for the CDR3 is TGTGCCAGCAGCTTAGTGGGACTAGCGGGAGTCGGCAATGAGCAGTTCTTC.

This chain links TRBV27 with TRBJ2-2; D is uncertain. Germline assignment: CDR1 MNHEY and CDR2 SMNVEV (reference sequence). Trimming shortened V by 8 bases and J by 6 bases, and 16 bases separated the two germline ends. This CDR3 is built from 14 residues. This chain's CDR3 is CASATGLKPGELFF. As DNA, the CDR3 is TGTGCCAGCGCCACCGGGCTAAAGCCCGGGGAGCTGTTTTTT.

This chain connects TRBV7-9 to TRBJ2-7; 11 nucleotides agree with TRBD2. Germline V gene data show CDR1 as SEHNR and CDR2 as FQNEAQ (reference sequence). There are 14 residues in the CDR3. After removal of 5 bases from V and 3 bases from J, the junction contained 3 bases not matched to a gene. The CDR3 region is CASSIGTSGYEQYF. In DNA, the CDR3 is TGTGCCAGCAGCATTGGGACTAGCGGCTACGAGCAGTACTTC.

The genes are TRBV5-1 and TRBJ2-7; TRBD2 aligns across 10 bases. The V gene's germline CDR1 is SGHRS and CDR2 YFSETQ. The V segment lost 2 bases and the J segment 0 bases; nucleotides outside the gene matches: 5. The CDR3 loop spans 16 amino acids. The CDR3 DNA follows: TGCGCCAGCAGCTTACTAGCGGGACGATACTCCTACGAGCAGTACTTC. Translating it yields CASSLLAGRYSYEQYF.

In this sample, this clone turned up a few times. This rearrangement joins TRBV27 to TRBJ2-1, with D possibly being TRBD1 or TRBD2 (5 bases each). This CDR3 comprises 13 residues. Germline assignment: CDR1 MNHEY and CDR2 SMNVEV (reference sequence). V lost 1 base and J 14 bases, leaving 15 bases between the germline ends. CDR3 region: CASSLLGEGSEFF. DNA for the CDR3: TGTGCCAGCAGTTTATTAGGGGAAGGGAGTGAGTTCTTC.

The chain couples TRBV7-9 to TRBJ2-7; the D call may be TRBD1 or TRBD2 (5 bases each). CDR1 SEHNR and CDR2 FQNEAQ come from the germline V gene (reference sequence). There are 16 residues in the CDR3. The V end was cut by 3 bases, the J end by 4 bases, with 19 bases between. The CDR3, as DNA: TGTGCCAGCAGCTTGAAAACTACCGGGACGGATTACGAGCAGTACTTC. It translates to CASSLKTTGTDYEQYF.

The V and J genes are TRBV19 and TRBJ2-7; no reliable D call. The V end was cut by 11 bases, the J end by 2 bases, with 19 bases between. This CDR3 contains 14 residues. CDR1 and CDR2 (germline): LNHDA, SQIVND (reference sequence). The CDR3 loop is CACKQGARAYEQYF. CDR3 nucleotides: TGTGCCTGTAAACAAGGAGCGCGAGCCTACGAGCAGTACTTC.

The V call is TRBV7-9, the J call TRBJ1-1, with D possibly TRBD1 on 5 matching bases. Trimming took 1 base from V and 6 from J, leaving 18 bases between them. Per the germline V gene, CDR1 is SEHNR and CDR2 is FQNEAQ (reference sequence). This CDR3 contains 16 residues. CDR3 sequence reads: CASSLGPAGSAPEAFF. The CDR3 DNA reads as TGTGCCAGCAGCTTAGGTCCGGCAGGGTCGGCCCCTGAAGCTTTCTTT. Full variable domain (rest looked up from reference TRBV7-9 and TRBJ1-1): DTGVSQNPRHKITKRGQNVTFRCDPISEHNRLYWYRQTLGQGPEFLTYFQNEAQLEKSRLLSDRFSAERPKGSFSTLEIQRTEQGDSAMYLCASSLGPAGSAPEAFFGQGTRLTVV.

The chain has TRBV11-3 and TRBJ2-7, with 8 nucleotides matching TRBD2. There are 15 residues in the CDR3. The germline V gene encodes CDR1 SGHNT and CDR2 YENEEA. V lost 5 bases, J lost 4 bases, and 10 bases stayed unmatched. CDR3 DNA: TGTGCCAGCAGCCCCCGGAGCGGGAGTTTGTACGAGCAGTACTTC. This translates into CASSPRSGSLYEQYF.

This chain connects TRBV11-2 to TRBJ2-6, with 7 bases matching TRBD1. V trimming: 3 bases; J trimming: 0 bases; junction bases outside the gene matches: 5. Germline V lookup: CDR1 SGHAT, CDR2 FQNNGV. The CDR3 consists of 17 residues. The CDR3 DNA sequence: TGTGCCAGCAGCTTCCCGACAGGGTTCTCTGGGGCCAACGTCCTGACTTTC. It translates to CASSFPTGFSGANVLTF.

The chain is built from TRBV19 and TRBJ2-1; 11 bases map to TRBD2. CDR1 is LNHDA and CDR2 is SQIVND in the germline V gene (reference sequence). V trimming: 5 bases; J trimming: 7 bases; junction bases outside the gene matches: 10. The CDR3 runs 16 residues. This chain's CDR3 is CASSLWTSGHLNEQFF. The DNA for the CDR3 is TGTGCCAGTAGTTTGTGGACTAGCGGGCACTTAAATGAGCAGTTCTTC.

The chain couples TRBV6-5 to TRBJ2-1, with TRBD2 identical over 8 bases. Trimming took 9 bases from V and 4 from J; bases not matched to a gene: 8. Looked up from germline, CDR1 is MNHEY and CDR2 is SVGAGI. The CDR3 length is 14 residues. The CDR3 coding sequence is TGTGCCAGTATCGCGGGGGGAGGGTACAATGAGCAGTTCTTC. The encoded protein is CASIAGGGYNEQFF.

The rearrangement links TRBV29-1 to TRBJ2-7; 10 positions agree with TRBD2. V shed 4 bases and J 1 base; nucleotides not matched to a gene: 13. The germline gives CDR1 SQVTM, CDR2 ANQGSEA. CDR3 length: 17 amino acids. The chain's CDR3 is CSVGEMTSGFPSYEQYF. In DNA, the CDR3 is TGCAGCGTTGGCGAGATGACTAGCGGGTTCCCATCCTACGAGCAGTACTTC.

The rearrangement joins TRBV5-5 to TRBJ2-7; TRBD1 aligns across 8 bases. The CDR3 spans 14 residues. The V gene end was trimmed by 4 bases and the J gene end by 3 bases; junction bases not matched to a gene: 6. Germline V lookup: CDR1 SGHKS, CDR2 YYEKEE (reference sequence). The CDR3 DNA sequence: TGTGCCAGCAGCGGCCGGACAGGGAACTACGAGCAGTACTTC. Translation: CASSGRTGNYEQYF.

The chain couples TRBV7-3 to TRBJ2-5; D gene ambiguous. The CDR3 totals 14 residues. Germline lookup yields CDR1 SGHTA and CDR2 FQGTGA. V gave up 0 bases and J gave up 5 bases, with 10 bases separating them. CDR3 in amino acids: CASSLTGVEETQYF. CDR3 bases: TGTGCCAGCAGCTTAACGGGTGTGGAGGAGACCCAGTACTTC.

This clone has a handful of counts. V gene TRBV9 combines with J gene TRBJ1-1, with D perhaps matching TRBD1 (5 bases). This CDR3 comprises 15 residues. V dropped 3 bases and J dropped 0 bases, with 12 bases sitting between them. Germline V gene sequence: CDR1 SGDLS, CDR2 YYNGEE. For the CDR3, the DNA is TGTGCCAGCAGCGCGACGCCGGGGCTGAACACTGAAGCTTTCTTT. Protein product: CASSATPGLNTEAFF.

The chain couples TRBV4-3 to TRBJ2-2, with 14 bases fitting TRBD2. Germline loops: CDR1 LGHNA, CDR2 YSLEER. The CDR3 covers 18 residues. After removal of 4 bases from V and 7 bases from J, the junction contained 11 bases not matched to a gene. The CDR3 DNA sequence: TGCGCCAGCAGCCCTTCCGGGACTAGCGGGAGTTGGGGCGGGGAGCTGTTTTTT. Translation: CASSPSGTSGSWGGELFF.

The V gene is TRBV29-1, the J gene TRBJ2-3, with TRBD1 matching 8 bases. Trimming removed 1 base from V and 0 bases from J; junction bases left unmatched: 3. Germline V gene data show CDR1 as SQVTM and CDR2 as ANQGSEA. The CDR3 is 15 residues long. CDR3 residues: CSVEAQGASTDTQYF. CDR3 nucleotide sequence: TGCAGCGTTGAAGCCCAGGGGGCGAGCACAGATACGCAGTATTTT.

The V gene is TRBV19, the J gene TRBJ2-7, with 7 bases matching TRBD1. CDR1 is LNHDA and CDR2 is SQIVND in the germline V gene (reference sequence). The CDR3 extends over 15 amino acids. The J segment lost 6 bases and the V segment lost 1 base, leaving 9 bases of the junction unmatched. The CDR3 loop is CASSIVGTAKTEQYF. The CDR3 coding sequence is TGTGCCAGTAGTATAGTTGGGACAGCGAAGACCGAGCAGTACTTC.

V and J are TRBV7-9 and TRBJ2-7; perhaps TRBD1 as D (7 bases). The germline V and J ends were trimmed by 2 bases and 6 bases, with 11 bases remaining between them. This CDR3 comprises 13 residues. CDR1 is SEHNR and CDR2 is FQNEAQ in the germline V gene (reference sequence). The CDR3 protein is CASSLQGGLEQYF. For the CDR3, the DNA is TGTGCCAGCAGCTTACAGGGGGGCCTCGAGCAGTACTTC.

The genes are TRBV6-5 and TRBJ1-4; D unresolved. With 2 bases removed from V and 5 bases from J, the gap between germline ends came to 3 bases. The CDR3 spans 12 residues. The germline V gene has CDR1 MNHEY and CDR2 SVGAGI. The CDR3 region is CASSYQNEKLFF. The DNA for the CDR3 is TGTGCCAGCAGTTACCAGAATGAAAAACTGTTTTTT.

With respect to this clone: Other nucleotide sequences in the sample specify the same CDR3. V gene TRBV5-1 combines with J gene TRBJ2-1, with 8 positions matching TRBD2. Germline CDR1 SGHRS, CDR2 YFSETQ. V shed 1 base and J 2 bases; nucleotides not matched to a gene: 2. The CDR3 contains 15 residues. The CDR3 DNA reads TGCGCCAGCAGCTTGAGCGGGAGTCCCTACAATGAGCAGTTCTTC. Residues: CASSLSGSPYNEQFF.

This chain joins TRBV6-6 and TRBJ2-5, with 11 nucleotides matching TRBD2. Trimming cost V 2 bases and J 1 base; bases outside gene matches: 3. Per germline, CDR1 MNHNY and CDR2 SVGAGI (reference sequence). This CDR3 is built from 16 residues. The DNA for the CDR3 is TGTGCCAGCAGTTACAGACTAGCGGGGATCCAAGAGACCCAGTACTTC. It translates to CASSYRLAGIQETQYF.

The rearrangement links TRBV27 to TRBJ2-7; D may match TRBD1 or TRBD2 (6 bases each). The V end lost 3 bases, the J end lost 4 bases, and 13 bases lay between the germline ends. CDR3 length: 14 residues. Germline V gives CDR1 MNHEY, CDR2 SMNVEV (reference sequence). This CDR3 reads CASSFAGQFYEQYF. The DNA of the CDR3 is TGTGCCAGCAGTTTCGCGGGACAATTTTACGAGCAGTACTTC.